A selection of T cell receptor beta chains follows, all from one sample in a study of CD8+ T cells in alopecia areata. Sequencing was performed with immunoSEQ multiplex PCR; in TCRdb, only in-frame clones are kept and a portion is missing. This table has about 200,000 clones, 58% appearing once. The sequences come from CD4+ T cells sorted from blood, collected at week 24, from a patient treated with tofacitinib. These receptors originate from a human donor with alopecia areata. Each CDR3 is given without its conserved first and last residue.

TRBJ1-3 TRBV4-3 ASSLYRYLSGNTIY
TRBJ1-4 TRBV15 ATSTSLDRGQRLF
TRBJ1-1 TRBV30 AWSTGVTEAF
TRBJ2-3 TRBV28 ASRGVHSTDTQY
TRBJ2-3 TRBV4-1 ASSQSDLAGARTDTQY
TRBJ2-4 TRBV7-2 ASSRRQGTAKNIQY
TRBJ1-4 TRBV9 ASSVGTGVNEKLF
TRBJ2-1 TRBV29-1 SVASGIYYNEQF
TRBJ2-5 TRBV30 AWSVAAQETQY
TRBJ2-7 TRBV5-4 ASSLLTSYEQY
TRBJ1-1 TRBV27 ASSLDRRAPEAF
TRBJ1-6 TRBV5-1 ASSPTGDDSPLH
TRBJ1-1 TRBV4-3 ASSQDPNGVTEAF
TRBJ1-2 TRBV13 ASSQRRFYGYT
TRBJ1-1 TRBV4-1 ASSQDRGLNTEAF
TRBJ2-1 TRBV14 ASSPLAGGDEQF
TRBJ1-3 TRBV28 ASSFAAGDVSGNTIY
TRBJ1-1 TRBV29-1 SVEPRANTEAF
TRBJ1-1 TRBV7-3 ASSRQGDTEAF
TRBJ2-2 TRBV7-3 ASSLTLESGELF
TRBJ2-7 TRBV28 ASSFSGSVYEQY
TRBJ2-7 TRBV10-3 AITSTGLAGYEQY
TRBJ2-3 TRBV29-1 SVDLGKNTDTQY
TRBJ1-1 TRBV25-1 ASSAYQQNTEAF
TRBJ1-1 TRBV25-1 ASRQTLNTEAF
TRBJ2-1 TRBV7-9 ASSRDPPSEQF
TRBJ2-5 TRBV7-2 ASSLDRQETQY
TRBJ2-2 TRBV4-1 ASSQDQARSENTGELF
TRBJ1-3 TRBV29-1 SVVQQGSGNTIY
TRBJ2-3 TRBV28 ASRRTSGGTSTDTQY
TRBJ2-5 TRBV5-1 ASSLGRGRLPIHETQY
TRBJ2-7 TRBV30 AWTTSGRLY
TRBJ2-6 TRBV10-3 AISESSGVSHVLT
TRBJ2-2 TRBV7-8 ASSLAGGISTGELF
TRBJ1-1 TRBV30 AWLRDANTEAF
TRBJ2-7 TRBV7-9 ASSRPGQTNEQY
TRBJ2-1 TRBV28 ASRRDSSGTYNEQF
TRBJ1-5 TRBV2 ASKRTGVNNQPQH
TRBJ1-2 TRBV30 AWSKTGDGYT
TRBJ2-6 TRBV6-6 ASSYWGPGANVLT
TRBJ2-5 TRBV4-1 ASSQGLAGQETQY
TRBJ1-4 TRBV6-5 ASSYVISRDGGKLF
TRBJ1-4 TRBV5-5 ASSVRGVEKLF
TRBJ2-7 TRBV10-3 AISPSGQGANYEQY
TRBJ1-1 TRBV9 ASSVDFRRDLGEAF
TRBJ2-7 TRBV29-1 SYLPGQGNYEQY
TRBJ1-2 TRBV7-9 ASSGQGLVYT
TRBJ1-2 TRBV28 ASSFEPQVYGYT
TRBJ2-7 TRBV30 AWSVHEQY
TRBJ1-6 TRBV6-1 ASSEVSGYAPLH
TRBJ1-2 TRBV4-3 ASSQDWRESYGYT
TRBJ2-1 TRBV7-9 ASSLTGGRRTDNEQF
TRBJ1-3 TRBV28 ASSLRNTIY
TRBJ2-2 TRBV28 ASSFSRGYTGELF
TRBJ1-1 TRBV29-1 SVGTPNTEAF
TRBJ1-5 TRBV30 AWSVLGGNQPQH
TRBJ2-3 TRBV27 ASASSSGWGLDTQY
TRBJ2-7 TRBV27 ASSFRIGGRLGREQY
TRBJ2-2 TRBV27 ASSLGRFEAGELF
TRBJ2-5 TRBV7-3 ASSSQETQY